The clone carrying this T cell receptor beta chain was picked up a small number of times. Antigen unknown. V lost 1 base to trimming and J lost 0 bases, with 4 bases between them. The CDR3 has 13 residues. In germline, CDR1 is MGHRA, CDR2 YSYEKL. Synthesis of TCR cDNA relied on 5'RACE template switching, which attached a universal primer site and UMIs. Each CDR3 protein is one row after TCRdb ran MiXCR on the 5' RACE reads. Of about 300,000 distinct CDR3 sequences listed, around 7.3% are singletons. These data belong to a study of T cells after yellow fever vaccination. Findings and limits, study-wide: Weaker, the secondary response had a peak occurring faster, on day 5 versus 15. Reappearance after the booster was seen for most primary-vaccination clones, at approximately 97% CD4 and 70% to 90% CD8. Highly abundant clonotypes carried over from the bulk population could end up in FACS-sorted repertoires as contaminants.

The receptor was derived from a man aged 18 to 30 who received the YFV17D yellow fever vaccine. V gene TRBV4-1 combines with J gene TRBJ2-7; no clear D gene. This material consisted of PBMCs, taken 35 to 50 days after the first yellow fever vaccination. The CDR3 region has the DNA TGCGCCAGCAGCCAAGCAAGCTCCTACGAGCAGTACTTC. Encoded protein: CASSQASSYEQYF.